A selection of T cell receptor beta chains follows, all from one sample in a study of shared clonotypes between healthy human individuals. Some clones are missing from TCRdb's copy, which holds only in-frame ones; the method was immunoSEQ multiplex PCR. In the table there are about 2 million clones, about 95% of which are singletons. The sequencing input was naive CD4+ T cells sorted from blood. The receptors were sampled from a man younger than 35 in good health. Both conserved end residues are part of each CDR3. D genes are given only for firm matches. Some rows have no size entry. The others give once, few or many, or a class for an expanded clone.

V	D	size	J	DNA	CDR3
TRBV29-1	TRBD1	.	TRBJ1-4	TGCAGCGCTTCCGGACAGGGGGGCCGGGAACTGTTTTTT	CSASGQGGRELFF
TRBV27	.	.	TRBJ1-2	TGTGCCAGCAGTCTAGACAAGGGCTATGGCTACACCTTC	CASSLDKGYGYTF
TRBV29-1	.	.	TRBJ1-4	TGCAGCGTTACAGCGCGGGCAACTAATGAAAAACTGTTTTTT	CSVTARATNEKLFF
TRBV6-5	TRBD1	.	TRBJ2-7	TGTGCCAGCAGTTCCCCCGGGACAGGGCTCTACGAGCAGTACTTC	CASSSPGTGLYEQYF
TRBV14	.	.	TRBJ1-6	TGTGCCAGCAGCCAAGTAAGCTCACCCCTCCACTTT	CASSQVSSPLHF
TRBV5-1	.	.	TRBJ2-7	TGCGCCAGCAGCTCTACAGGTAACTACGAGCAGTACTTC	CASSSTGNYEQYF
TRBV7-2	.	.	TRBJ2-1	TGTGCCAGCAGCCAGGGTAGGGTGTCCTACAATGAGCAGTTCTTC	CASSQGRVSYNEQFF
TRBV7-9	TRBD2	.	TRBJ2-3	TGTGCCAGCAGCTCCTCCGGGGGGACAGATACGCAGTATTTT	CASSSSGGTDTQYF
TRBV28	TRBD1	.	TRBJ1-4	TGTGCCAGCACCAAAAAACCGGGACAGGGGGCTTCTACTAATGAAAAACTGTTTTTT	CASTKKPGQGASTNEKLFF
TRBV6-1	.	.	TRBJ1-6	TGTGCCATCGAGGGGGGCTCCTATAATTCACCCCTCCACTTT	CAIEGGSYNSPLHF
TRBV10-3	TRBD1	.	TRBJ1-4	TGTGCCATCAGTGACGGGGACAGGGGATTCGGTGAAAAACTGTTTTTT	CAISDGDRGFGEKLFF
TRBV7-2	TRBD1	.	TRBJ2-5	TGTGCCAGCAGTTACTGGACAGGGGGCACAGAGACCCAGTACTTC	CASSYWTGGTETQYF
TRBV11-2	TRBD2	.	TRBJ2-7	TGTGCCAGCAGCTCGTTAGCGGGGCGGACCTACGAGCAGTACTTC	CASSSLAGRTYEQYF
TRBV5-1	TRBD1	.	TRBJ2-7	TGCGCCAGCAGCACCTGGACAGGGAACTACGAGCAGTACTTC	CASSTWTGNYEQYF
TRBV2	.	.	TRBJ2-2	TGTGCCAGCAGTGAATGGGGAACCGGGGAGCTGTTTTTT	CASSEWGTGELFF
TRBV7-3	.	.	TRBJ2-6	TGTGCCAGCAGCTTAACATCTTCTGGGGCCAACGTCCTGACTTTC	CASSLTSSGANVLTF
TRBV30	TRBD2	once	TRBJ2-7	TGTGCCTGGAGACGGGACTATCAGTCCTACGAGCAGTACTTC	CAWRRDYQSYEQYF
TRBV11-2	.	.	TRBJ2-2	TGTGCCAGCAGCTTAAAGGGGGTCGGGGAGCTGTTTTTT	CASSLKGVGELFF
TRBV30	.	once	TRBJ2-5	TGTGCCTGGAGTCCAGCGCAAGAGACCCAGTACTTC	CAWSPAQETQYF
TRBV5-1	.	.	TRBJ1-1	TGCGCCAGCAGCTCGGGACACCCAAACACTGAAGCTTTCTTT	CASSSGHPNTEAFF
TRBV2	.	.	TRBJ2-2	TGTGCCAGCAGAGCAGGGGTTCTCACCGGGGAGCTGTTTTTT	CASRAGVLTGELFF
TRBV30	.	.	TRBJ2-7	TGTGCCGGAGGGGCCTACGAGCAGTACTTC	CAGGAYEQYF
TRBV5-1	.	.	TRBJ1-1	TGCGCCAGCAGCTTGGCCGTGGGCAACACTGAAGCTTTCTTT	CASSLAVGNTEAFF
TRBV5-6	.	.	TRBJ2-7	TGTGCCAGCAGCTTGGGAGGTGTGGGAGGATACGAGCAGTACTTC	CASSLGGVGGYEQYF
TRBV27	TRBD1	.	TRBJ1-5	TGTGCCAGCCGGGGACCAGGGGGAAATCAGCCCCAGCATTTT	CASRGPGGNQPQHF
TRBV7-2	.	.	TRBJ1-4	TGTGCCAGCAGGGATGGGCAAAGTAATGAAAAACTGTTTTTT	CASRDGQSNEKLFF
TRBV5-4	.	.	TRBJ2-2	TGTGCCAGCAGCTTGAGGGTCGTCAACACCGGGGAGCTGTTTTTT	CASSLRVVNTGELFF
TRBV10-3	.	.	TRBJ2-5	TGTGCCATCAGTGCAGGGCGCGAGGAGACCCAGTACTTC	CAISAGREETQYF
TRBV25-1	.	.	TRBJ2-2	TGTGCCAGCAGTGAAGGTATTCGGGCTACCGGGGAGCTGTTTTTT	CASSEGIRATGELFF
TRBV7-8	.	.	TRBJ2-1	TGTGCCAGCAGCTCCGTCTTTCACGGGGGAGAGAACAATGAGCAGTTCTTC	CASSSVFHGGENNEQFF
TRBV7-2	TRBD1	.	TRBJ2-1	TGTGCCAGCAGCTTGGGGACAGGGCTAGAGTTTGAGCAGTTCTTC	CASSLGTGLEFEQFF
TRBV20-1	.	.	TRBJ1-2	TGCAGTGCTAGACCGCAAGCCGGCTACACCTTC	CSARPQAGYTF
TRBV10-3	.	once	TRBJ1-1	TGTGCCTCGACGTCGGGCCTGAACACTGAAGCTTTCTTT	CASTSGLNTEAFF
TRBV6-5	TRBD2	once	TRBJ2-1	TGTGCCAGCACCGGACTAGCGGGACATAATGAGCAGTTCTTC	CASTGLAGHNEQFF
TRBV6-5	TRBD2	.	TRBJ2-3	TGTGCCAGCAGTTCGACTAGCGGGAGAAATACGCAGTATTTT	CASSSTSGRNTQYF
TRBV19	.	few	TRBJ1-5	TGTGCCAGTAGCGGCGAGGGCACCTCGAGGAGCAATCAGCCCCAGCATTTT	CASSGEGTSRSNQPQHF
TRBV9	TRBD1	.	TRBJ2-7	TGTGCCAGCAGCGTGACAGGGAATCGCGAAAACGAGCAGTACTTC	CASSVTGNRENEQYF
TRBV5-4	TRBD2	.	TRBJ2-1	TGTGCCAGCAGCTGGGAGACTAGCGGGGAGGCTGAGCAGTTCTTC	CASSWETSGEAEQFF
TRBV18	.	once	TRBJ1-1	TGTGCCAGCTCACCACCGAACAGTGGAGGTCCTGAAGCTTTCTTT	CASSPPNSGGPEAFF
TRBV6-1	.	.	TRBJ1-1	TGTGCCAGCAATCCCGCAGGGCTCGACACTGAAGCTTTCTTT	CASNPAGLDTEAFF
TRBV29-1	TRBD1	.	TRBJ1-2	TGCAGCGTTGTTACAGGGGGAGCTGGCTACACCTTC	CSVVTGGAGYTF
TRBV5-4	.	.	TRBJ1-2	TGTGCCAGCAGCCCTGAGTACGTTCCCTATGGCTACACCTTC	CASSPEYVPYGYTF
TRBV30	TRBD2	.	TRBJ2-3	TGTGCCTGGGGAATGGCGGGGGGAACAGATACGCAGTATTTT	CAWGMAGGTDTQYF